The present TCR beta chain was sequenced within a study of cytomegalovirus exposure and HLA in healthy donors. This CDR3 comprises 16 residues. The germline V gene encodes CDR1 SGHRS and CDR2 YFSETQ. Unmatched junction bases numbered 8, after V lost 0 bases and J lost 8 bases. The study ran its PCR with 60 Vbeta and 13 Jbeta primers. Clones were sequenced by immunoSEQ multiplex PCR, and TCRdb holds only the in-frame ones, with some missing. The sample has about 150,000 clones, around three quarters seen once; the top ten hold approximately 6.2%. Sequencing was done on a sample of PBMCs. This chain connects TRBV5-1 to TRBJ2-2, with 9 bases identical to TRBD2. The TCR was taken from a man aged 40-50 years in good health and CMV-seropositive. The DNA for the CDR3 is TGCGCCAGCAGCTTGGCCCAAGGTAGCGGGAGAGGGGAGCTGTTTTTT. This translates into CASSLAQGSGRGELFF.